This T cell receptor beta chain was observed in a study of blood T cell repertoires in COVID-19. Study at large: The United States, Italy and Spain were the sources of the acute and convalescent COVID-19 samples. The cDNA or gDNA used as material had been derived from T cells, B-cell-depleted T cells, or PBMCs.

Concerning this clone itself: The same CDR3 also results from other DNA sequences found in this sample.

The CDR3 runs to 13 residues. CDR1 is SGHAT, CDR2 FQNNGV, per germline. Trimming cost V 6 bases and J 3 bases; bases outside gene matches: 4. The authors' processing: Reference gene primer amplification yielded estimated nucleated cell counts. TCRdb keeps only in-frame clones here, not all; method: immunoSEQ multiplex PCR. V, J and clone size were drawn from that table, and D and trimming were deduced from the DNA. Of about 97,000 clones in the sample, 60% to 80% are singletons; the top ten hold 9.8%. The clonotype originates from a man between 60 and 75 years old with active or convalescent COVID-19. Sequencing input: peripheral blood. The rearrangement uses TRBV11-2 and TRBJ2-5; 7 positions agree with TRBD1. This CDR3 is CASSSGGKETQYF. DNA for the CDR3: TGTGCCAGCAGTTCAGGGGGTAAAGAGACCCAGTACTTC.